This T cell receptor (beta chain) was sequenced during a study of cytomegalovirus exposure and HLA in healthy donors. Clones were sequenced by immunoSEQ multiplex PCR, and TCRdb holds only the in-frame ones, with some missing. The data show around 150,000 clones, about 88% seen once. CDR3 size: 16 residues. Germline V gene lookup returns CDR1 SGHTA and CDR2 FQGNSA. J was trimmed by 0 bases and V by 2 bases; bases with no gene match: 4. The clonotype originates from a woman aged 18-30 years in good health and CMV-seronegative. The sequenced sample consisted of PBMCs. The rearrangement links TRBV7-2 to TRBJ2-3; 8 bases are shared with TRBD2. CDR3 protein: CASSLTSGTSTDTQYF. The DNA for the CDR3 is TGTGCCAGCAGCTTAACTAGCGGTACTAGCACAGATACGCAGTATTTT. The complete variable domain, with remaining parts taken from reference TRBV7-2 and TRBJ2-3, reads GAGVSQSPSNKVTEKGKDVELRCDPISGHTALYWYRQSLGQGLEFLIYFQGNSAPDKSGLPSDRFSAERTGGSVSTLTIQRTQQEDSAVYLCASSLTSGTSTDTQYFGPGTRLTVL.